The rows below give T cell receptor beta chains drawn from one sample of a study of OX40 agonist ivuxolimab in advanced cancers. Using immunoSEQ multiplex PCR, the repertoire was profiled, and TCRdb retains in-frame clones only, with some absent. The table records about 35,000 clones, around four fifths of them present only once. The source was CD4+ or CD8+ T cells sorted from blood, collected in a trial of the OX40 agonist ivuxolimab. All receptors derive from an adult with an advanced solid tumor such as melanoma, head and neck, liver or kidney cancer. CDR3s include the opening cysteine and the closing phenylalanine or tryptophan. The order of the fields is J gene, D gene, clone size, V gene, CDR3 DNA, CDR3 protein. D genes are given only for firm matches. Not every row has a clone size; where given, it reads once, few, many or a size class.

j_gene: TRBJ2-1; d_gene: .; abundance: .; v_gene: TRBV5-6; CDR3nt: TGTGCCAGCAGCTTGGCCATGAGGGATGAGCAGTTCTTC; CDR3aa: CASSLAMRDEQFF
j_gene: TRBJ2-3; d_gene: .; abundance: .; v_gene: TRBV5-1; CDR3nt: TGCGCCAGCAGCCCGTCTTTAGCGCGACCAGATACGCAGTATTTT; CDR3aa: CASSPSLARPDTQYF
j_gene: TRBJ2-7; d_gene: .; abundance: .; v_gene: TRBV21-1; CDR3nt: TGTGCCAGCAGCTCCCGGAGCTCCTACGAGCAGTACTTC; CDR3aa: CASSSRSSYEQYF
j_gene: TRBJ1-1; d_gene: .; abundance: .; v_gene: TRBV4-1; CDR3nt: TGCGCCAGCAGCCAAGGGGCTGTTGGGGCTTTCTTT; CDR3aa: CASSQGAVGAFF
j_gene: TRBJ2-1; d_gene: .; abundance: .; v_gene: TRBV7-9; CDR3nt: TGTGCCAGCAGCCTATCTTATGAGCAGTTCTTC; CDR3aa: CASSLSYEQFF
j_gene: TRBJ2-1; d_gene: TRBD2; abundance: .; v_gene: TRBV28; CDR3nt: TGTGCCAGCAGTATCATAGCGGGGGCCCACAATGAGCAGTTCTTC; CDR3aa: CASSIIAGAHNEQFF
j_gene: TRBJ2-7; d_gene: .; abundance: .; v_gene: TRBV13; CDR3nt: TGTGCCAGCAGCGCCCTTCTATATAGACTGAGAATAACCTACGAGCAGTACTTC; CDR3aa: CASSALLYRLRITYEQYF
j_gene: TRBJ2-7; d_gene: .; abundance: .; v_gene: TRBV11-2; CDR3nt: TGTGCCAGCAGCTTCTTTACCGACTACGAGCAGTACTTC; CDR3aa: CASSFFTDYEQYF
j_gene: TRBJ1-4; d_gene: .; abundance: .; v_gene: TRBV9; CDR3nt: TGTGCCAGCAGCGTAGGTTCGGCGGCGAATGAAAAACTGTTTTTT; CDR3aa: CASSVGSAANEKLFF
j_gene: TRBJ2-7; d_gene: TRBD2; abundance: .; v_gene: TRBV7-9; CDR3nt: TGTGCCAGCAGCTTAGGGGGAGGGCCGGAGCCGCAGTACTTC; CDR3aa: CASSLGGGPEPQYF
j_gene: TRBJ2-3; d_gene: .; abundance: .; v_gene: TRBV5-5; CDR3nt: TGTGCCAGCAGCTTGTGGGACGGGGCAGATACGCAGTATTTT; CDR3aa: CASSLWDGADTQYF
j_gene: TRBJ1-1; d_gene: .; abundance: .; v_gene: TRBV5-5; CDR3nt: TGTGCCAGCAGAATTCTTGGCAGAGAAGCTTTCTTT; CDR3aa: CASRILGREAFF
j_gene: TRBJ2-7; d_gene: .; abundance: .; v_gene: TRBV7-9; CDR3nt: TGTGCCAGCAGCCCCACGGTCTACGAGCAGTACTTC; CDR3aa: CASSPTVYEQYF
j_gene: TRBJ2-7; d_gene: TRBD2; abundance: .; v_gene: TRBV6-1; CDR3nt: TGTGCCAGCAGTGGTCTCTTGGAACTAGCGGGAGGCGAGCAGTACTTC; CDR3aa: CASSGLLELAGGEQYF
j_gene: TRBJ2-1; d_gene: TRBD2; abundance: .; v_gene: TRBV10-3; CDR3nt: TGTGCCATCAGTGGTCCAGCGGGGACTACGGCTGAGCAGTTCTTC; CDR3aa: CAISGPAGTTAEQFF
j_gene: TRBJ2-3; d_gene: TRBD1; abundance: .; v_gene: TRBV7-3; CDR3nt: TGTGCCAGCAGCCCGGGGGCAGGGGGCTGGGATACGCAGTATTTT; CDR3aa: CASSPGAGGWDTQYF
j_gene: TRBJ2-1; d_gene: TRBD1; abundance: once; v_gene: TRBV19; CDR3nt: TGTGCCAGTAGTCATCTAGGGACAGGGTGGTTCGGTGAGCAGTTCTTC; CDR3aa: CASSHLGTGWFGEQFF
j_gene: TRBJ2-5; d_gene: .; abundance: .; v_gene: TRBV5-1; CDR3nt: TGCGCCAGCAGCTACGAATCTGTTAATAGTGAAGAGACCCAGTACTTC; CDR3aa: CASSYESVNSEETQYF
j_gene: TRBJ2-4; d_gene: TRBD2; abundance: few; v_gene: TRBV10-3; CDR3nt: TGTGCCATCAGTGAGGCGGGGGTAGCGGGGGGCTTACTAGCCAAAAACATTCAGTACTTC; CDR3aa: CAISEAGVAGGLLAKNIQYF
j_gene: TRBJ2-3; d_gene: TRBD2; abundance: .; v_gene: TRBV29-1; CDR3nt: TGCAGCGTTAAAGGAGCGGGAGGGAGCACAGATACGCAGTATTTT; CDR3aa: CSVKGAGGSTDTQYF
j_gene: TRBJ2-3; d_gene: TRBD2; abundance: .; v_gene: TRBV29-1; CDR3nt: TGCAGCGTTTCTAGCGGAGGGTGCACAGATACGCAGTATTTT; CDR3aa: CSVSSGGCTDTQYF
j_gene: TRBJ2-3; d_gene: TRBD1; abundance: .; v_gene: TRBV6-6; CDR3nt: TGTGCCAGCAGTTACGGGCAGGGGGCACGAGATACGCAGTATTTT; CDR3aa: CASSYGQGARDTQYF
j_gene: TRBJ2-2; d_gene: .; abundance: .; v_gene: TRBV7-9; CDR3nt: TGTGCCAGCAGCTCTACAGGGTCCGGGGAGCTGTTTTTT; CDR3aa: CASSSTGSGELFF
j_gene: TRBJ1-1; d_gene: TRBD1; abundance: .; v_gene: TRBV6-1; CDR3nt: TGTGCCAGCCTCGGACAGGGTTGGACTGAAGCTTTCTTT; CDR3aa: CASLGQGWTEAFF
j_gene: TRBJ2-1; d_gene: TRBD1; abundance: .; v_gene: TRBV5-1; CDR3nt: TGCGCCAGCAGCCCGCCCAGACAGGGCCCCTACAATGAGCAGTTCTTC; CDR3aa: CASSPPRQGPYNEQFF
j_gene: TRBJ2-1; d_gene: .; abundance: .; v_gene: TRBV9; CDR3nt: TGTGCCAGCAGCGTATCCTCGGAGCAGTTCTTC; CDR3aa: CASSVSSEQFF
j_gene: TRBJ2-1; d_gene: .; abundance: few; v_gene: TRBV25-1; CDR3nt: TGTGCCAGCAGGCTTACGCCGAACAATGAGCAGTTCTTC; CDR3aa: CASRLTPNNEQFF
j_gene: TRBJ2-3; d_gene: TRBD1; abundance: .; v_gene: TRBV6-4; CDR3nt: TGTGCCAGCAGAGGACAGGGCAGGGATACGCAGTATTTT; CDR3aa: CASRGQGRDTQYF
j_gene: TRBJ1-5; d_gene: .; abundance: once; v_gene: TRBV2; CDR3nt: TGTGCCAGCAGGGAGGGGGTACAGCCCCAGCATTTT; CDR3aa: CASREGVQPQHF